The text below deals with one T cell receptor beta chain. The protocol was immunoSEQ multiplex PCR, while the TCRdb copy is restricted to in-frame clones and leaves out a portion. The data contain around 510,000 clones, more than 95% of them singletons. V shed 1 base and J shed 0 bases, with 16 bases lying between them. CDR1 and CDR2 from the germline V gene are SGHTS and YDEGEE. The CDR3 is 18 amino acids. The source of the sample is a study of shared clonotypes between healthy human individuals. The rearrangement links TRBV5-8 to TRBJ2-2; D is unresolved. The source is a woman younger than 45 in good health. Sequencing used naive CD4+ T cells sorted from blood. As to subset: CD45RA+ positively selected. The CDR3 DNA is TGTGCCAGCAGCTTGCTACGGCTGACTGACGCGAACACCGGGGAGCTGTTTTTT. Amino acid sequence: CASSLLRLTDANTGELFF. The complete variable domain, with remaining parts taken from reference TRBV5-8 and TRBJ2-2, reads EAGVTQSPTHLIKTRGQQATLRCSPISGHTSVYWYQQALGLGLQFLLWYDEGEERNRGNFPPRFSGRQFPNYSSELNVNALELEDSALYLCASSLLRLTDANTGELFFGEGSRLTVL.